This T cell receptor beta chain was obtained from a study of identifying expanded T cells in peripheral blood. This CDR3 has 14 residues. The V and J ends lost 5 bases and 4 bases, in that order; junction bases with no gene match: 7. Germline loops: CDR1 MNHEY, CDR2 SMNVEV (reference sequence). No infections or other immune events were documented during collection. The table came from immunoSEQ multiplex PCR; TCRdb's copy has only in-frame clones and leaves some out. This sample yields around 100,000 clones, of which approximately 90% are seen a single time; about 16% belongs to the top ten. The rearrangement uses TRBV27 and TRBJ1-2; TRBD1 matches at 7 bases. This sequence was found in a person aged 18-70 years in good health. The source material was blood. The CDR3 is CASSHGQASYGYTF. Here the CDR3 DNA reads TGTGCCAGCAGTCACGGACAGGCCAGCTATGGCTACACCTTC.